These 32 T cell receptor beta chains share one sample of origin, sequenced in a study of T cells in localized non-small cell lung cancer. Data came from immunoSEQ multiplex PCR; TCRdb stores just in-frame clones and leaves some out. Of about 2,000 clones listed, roughly a fifth are singletons. Sample: lung tumor tissue, taken before any cancer treatment. Source of these receptors: a man aged 40 to 75 with stage I lung adenocarcinoma.

This clone was counted only a few times. V gene TRBV23-1 combines with J gene TRBJ2-7; tentatively, D is TRBD2 (6 bases). TRBV23-1 qualifies as an ORF whose function is uncertain. The CDR3 is made up of 13 amino acids. Deletions cut 6 bases from V and 3 bases from J, with 12 bases between. For the CDR3, the DNA is TGCGCCAGCAGCTCAGGGACTGGCTACGAGCAGTACTTC. Translating it yields CASSSGTGYEQYF.

This clone has just a few counts. The rearrangement joins TRBV28 to TRBJ2-1; 7 positions agree with TRBD2. After removal of 7 bases from V and 3 bases from J, the junction contained 6 bases not matched to a gene. CDR3 length: 14 amino acids. Germline CDR1 MDHEN, CDR2 SYDVKM. CDR3: CASTPSGRYNEQFF. The CDR3 bases are TGTGCCAGCACCCCTAGCGGACGCTACAATGAGCAGTTCTTC.

This clone is labeled medium-sized. The chain recombines TRBV11-3 with TRBJ2-2; TRBD1 is a possible D gene (6 bases). The CDR3 contains 15 residues. V was pared by 5 bases and J by 4 bases, with 14 bases between. Germline values: CDR1 SGHNT, CDR2 YENEEA. CDR3 sequence (DNA): TGTGCCAGCAGCCGGGACATCGGATTCACCGGGGAGCTGTTTTTT. Residues: CASSRDIGFTGELFF.

The sample holds a few counts of this clone. The chain joins TRBV6-8 to TRBJ2-7, with 12 positions matching TRBD2. Trimming at V came to 0 bases and at J to 4 bases, leaving 7 bases not matched to a gene. Per germline, CDR1 MNHGY and CDR2 SAAAGT. This CDR3 spans 17 amino acids. CDR3 loop: CASSYSPSTSGGYEQYF. CDR3 bases: TGTGCCAGCAGTTACTCCCCCTCGACTAGCGGGGGTTACGAGCAGTACTTC.

This chain's CDR3 is CAINKGQGTYGYTF. The DNA for the CDR3 is TGTGCCATCAACAAGGGACAGGGAACGTATGGCTACACCTTC. The rearrangement joins TRBV6-8 to TRBJ1-2, with 9 positions matching TRBD1. Trimming cost V 10 bases and J 5 bases; bases outside gene matches: 11. CDR3 size: 14 residues. Germline V gene lookup returns CDR1 MNHGY and CDR2 SAAAGT.

The rearrangement links TRBV11-3 to TRBJ2-1, with a possible D match to TRBD1 (6 bases). Trimming took 4 bases from V and 0 from J, leaving 13 bases between them. The CDR3 runs to 16 residues. CDR1 and CDR2 from the germline V gene are SGHNT and YENEEA. The CDR3: CASSSGTSSSYNEQFF. The CDR3 nucleotides read TGTGCCAGCAGCTCAGGGACATCAAGCTCCTACAATGAGCAGTTCTTC.

This clone has just a few counts. In DNA form, the CDR3 reads TGTGCCAGCAGTTCCGGGACTGGAGGGAGGGCCCAGTACTTC. Protein: CASSSGTGGRAQYF. This rearrangement joins TRBV6-8 to TRBJ2-5; TRBD2 matches 7 bases. The CDR3 loop spans 14 amino acids. The germline CDR1 and CDR2 sequences are MNHGY and SAAAGT. V shed 4 bases and J 9 bases; nucleotides not matched to a gene: 11.

By share, this clone ranks as large. This chain joins TRBV6-8 and TRBJ2-5; 7 nucleotides agree with TRBD2. Germline lookup yields CDR1 MNHGY and CDR2 SAAAGT. The CDR3 loop spans 15 amino acids. V dropped 7 bases and J dropped 0; count of bases not matched to a gene: 8. In DNA form, the CDR3 reads TGTGCCAGCAACCCGGGACTATTGTACCAAGAGACCCAGTACTTC. Protein product: CASNPGLLYQETQYF.

This chain links TRBV6-8 with TRBJ2-7; unclear D gene. Germline lookup yields CDR1 MNHGY and CDR2 SAAAGT. Trimming removed 2 bases at V and 4 bases at J, with 9 bases between. The CDR3 totals 13 residues. Written as DNA, the CDR3 is TGTGCCAGCAGTTACGCTTGGCGGTACGAGCAGTACTTC. Protein: CASSYAWRYEQYF.

This clone came up a few times. This chain uses TRBV11-3 with TRBJ2-5; D is possibly TRBD1 or TRBD2 (6 bases each). The CDR3 consists of 15 residues. Between the trimmed V and J ends, which lost 1 base and 4 bases, there was a span of 13 bases. The V gene's germline CDR1 is SGHNT and CDR2 YENEEA. CDR3 in amino acids: CASSLVGGLGETQYF. CDR3 bases: TGTGCCAGCAGCTTAGTTGGGGGGCTGGGAGAGACCCAGTACTTC. The variable domain in full, with the rest retrieved from reference TRBV11-3 and TRBJ2-5, is EAGVVQSPRYKIIEKKQPVAFWCNPISGHNTLYWYLQNLGQGPELLIRYENEEAVDDSQLPKDRFSAERLKGVDSTLKIQPAELGDSAVYLCASSLVGGLGETQYFGPGTRLLVL.

This clone was observed a few times. The J gene is TRBJ1-2, the V gene TRBV6-8; 10 nucleotides align to TRBD1. The CDR3 totals 17 residues. CDR1 is MNHGY, CDR2 SAAAGT, per germline. With 8 bases clipped from V and 3 bases from J, the junction kept 15 bases outside the gene matches. CDR3 nucleotides: TGTGCCAGCGGACCCCCCGGGACAGGGGTGACCTACTATGGCTACACCTTC. It yields the protein CASGPPGTGVTYYGYTF.

The DNA for the CDR3 is TGTGCCAGCAGTTACTCAGGGTCGAGGAACACTGAAGCTTTCTTT. It codes for CASSYSGSRNTEAFF. The V gene is TRBV6-8, the J gene TRBJ1-1; no reliable D call. Germline V gene lookup returns CDR1 MNHGY and CDR2 SAAAGT. Trimming left V 0 bases short and J 1 base short, with 9 bases between. This CDR3 has 15 amino acids.

The V and J genes are TRBV30 and TRBJ2-1; 9 bases map to TRBD1. The trim removed 0 bases at V and 4 bases at J, leaving 19 bases unmatched. Germline CDR1 and CDR2: GTSNPN and SVGIG (reference sequence). The CDR3 is 20 amino acids. CDR3 bases: TGTGCCTGGAGTGTACAGGGGCCGGGACAGGGAGTTCGGGCTTACAATGAGCAGTTCTTC. Amino acid sequence: CAWSVQGPGQGVRAYNEQFF. The variable domain in full, completed from reference TRBV30 and TRBJ2-1, reads SQTIHQWPATLVQPVGSPLSLECTVEGTSNPNLYWYRQAAGRGLQLLFYSVGIGQISSEVPQNLSASRPQDRQFILSSKKLLLSDSGFYLCAWSVQGPGQGVRAYNEQFFGPGTRLTVL.

The V gene is TRBV6-8, the J gene TRBJ1-4; the match to TRBD1 covers 7 bases. The CDR3 is 17 residues long. V was pared by 6 bases and J by 0 bases, with 10 bases of the junction left unmatched. Germline CDR1 is MNHGY and CDR2 is SAAAGT. The chain's CDR3 is CASSPDREGTTNEKLFF. The CDR3, as DNA: TGTGCCAGCAGCCCTGACAGGGAAGGCACAACTAATGAAAAACTGTTTTTT.

This chain links TRBV6-8 with TRBJ1-4; 12 bases align to TRBD1. Germline CDR1 MNHGY, CDR2 SAAAGT. The CDR3 runs to 18 residues. The V and J ends lost 4 bases and 10 bases, in that order; junction bases with no gene match: 16. Here the CDR3 reads CASSFTAGQGARVGKLFF. CDR3 sequence (DNA): TGTGCCAGCAGTTTCACCGCGGGACAGGGGGCGAGGGTTGGAAAACTGTTTTTT.

By share, this clone counts as medium-sized. The same CDR3 arises from other DNA sequences in this sample as well. The V call is TRBV11-3, the J call TRBJ2-5, with 7 bases matching TRBD1. J gave up 4 bases and V 5 bases, and 7 bases lay outside the gene matches. Germline CDR1 SGHNT, CDR2 YENEEA. The CDR3 spans 14 residues. This CDR3 reads CASSLRGRGETQYF. DNA of the CDR3: TGTGCCAGCAGCCTAAGGGGGCGCGGAGAGACCCAGTACTTC.

Sample share makes this clone medium-sized. V is TRBV6-8 and J is TRBJ2-2; 7 bases are a match to TRBD2. V gave up 7 bases and J gave up 5 bases; unmatched junction bases: 19. CDR1 is MNHGY, CDR2 SAAAGT, per germline. The CDR3 is 18 amino acids. The CDR3 here is CASKATHTGTTGTGELFF. CDR3 coding DNA: TGTGCCAGCAAGGCTACTCATACCGGGACTACGGGAACCGGGGAGCTGTTTTTT.

This clone showed up just a few times. CDR3 in DNA: TGTGCCAGCAGCTTCCCGGGACGATCCTACGAGCAGTACTTC. Its translation: CASSFPGRSYEQYF. V and J are TRBV11-3 and TRBJ2-7, with D perhaps given as TRBD1 or TRBD2 (5 bases each). This CDR3 is built from 14 residues. Germline V gives CDR1 SGHNT, CDR2 YENEEA. Trimming cost V 3 bases and J 1 base, with 10 bases left between them.

This chain links TRBV11-3 with TRBJ2-7; 9 nucleotides agree with TRBD1. The CDR3 totals 15 residues. Germline V gene data show CDR1 as SGHNT and CDR2 as YENEEA. The V segment lost 1 base and the J segment 6 bases; nucleotides outside the gene matches: 7. Written as DNA, the CDR3 is TGTGCCAGCAGCTTAGGGCCGGGACAGGGTCGCGAGCAGTACTTC. It specifies CASSLGPGQGREQYF.

In its sample, this clone was seen a few times. V and J are TRBV11-3 and TRBJ1-1; D is perhaps TRBD1 (5 bases). Germline lookup yields CDR1 SGHNT and CDR2 YENEEA. V was trimmed by 6 bases and J by 1 base, leaving 12 bases between them. This CDR3 contains 14 residues. CDR3 in amino acids: CASRAEGTNTEAFF. In DNA, the CDR3 is TGTGCCAGCAGAGCCGAAGGGACGAACACTGAAGCTTTCTTT.

This clone has a handful of counts. This chain links TRBV30 with TRBJ2-3; TRBD1 matches 7 bases. The CDR3 sequence is 14 residues long. Trimming at V came to 3 bases and at J to 0 bases, leaving 3 bases not matched to a gene. Germline CDR1 and CDR2: GTSNPN and SVGIG (reference sequence). Written as DNA, the CDR3 is TGTGCCTGGAGCCGGGACAGCAGCACAGATACGCAGTATTTT. Translated, it gives CAWSRDSSTDTQYF.

This chain uses TRBV12-2 with TRBJ1-2; the D call in the table, TRBD1, was not verified against the DNA. TRBV12-2 is designated a pseudogene. The CDR3 runs 14 residues. The DNA for the CDR3 is TGTGCAAGTCGCTTAGGACACTCTAACTATGGCTACACCTTC. Amino acid sequence: CASRLGHSNYGYTF.

The gene calls are TRBV6-8 and TRBJ2-7; D is uncertain. Trimming took 5 bases from V and 7 from J, leaving 15 bases between them. Germline CDR1 reads MNHGY; CDR2 reads SAAAGT. The CDR3 extends over 13 amino acids. The CDR3 DNA sequence: TGTGCCAGCAGTGTTGGGGAATTGGGAGAGCAGTACTTC. It yields the protein CASSVGELGEQYF.

This chain joins TRBV9 and TRBJ1-6; D gene unclear. This CDR3 is built from 16 residues. The V and J ends lost 0 bases and 3 bases respectively, with 10 bases between them. Germline V lookup: CDR1 SGDLS, CDR2 YYNGEE. In nucleotides, the CDR3 is TGTGCCAGCAGCGTAGGAGGCAGCAACTATAATTCACCCCTCCACTTT. Translation gives CASSVGGSNYNSPLHF.

V and J are TRBV19 and TRBJ2-5; possibly TRBD1 for D (6 bases). The CDR3 is 16 residues long. Trimming took 5 bases from V and 5 from J, leaving 21 bases between them. Looked up from germline, CDR1 is LNHDA and CDR2 is SQIVND (reference sequence). The chain's CDR3 is CASSPTPGHWGETQYF. Written as DNA, the CDR3 is TGTGCCAGTAGTCCCACCCCGGGACACTGGGGGGAGACCCAGTACTTC.

The V and J genes are TRBV5-1 and TRBJ2-5; 9 bases match TRBD2. V trimming: 0 bases; J trimming: 1 base; junction bases outside the gene matches: 7. This CDR3 contains 17 residues. Germline-derived CDR1 and CDR2 are SGHRS and YFSETQ. CDR3 DNA sequence: TGCGCCAGCAGCTTGGCCCTGGCGGGGGGGCCCCAAGAGACCCAGTACTTC. Translated, it gives CASSLALAGGPQETQYF. The whole variable domain, filled in from reference TRBV5-1 and TRBJ2-5, reads KAGVTQTPRYLIKTRGQQVTLSCSPISGHRSVSWYQQTPGQGLQFLFEYFSETQRNKGNFPGRFSGRQFSNSRSEMNVSTLELGDSALYLCASSLALAGGPQETQYFGPGTRLLVL.

The CDR3 is CAISESWGETQYF. In DNA, the CDR3 is TGTGCCATCAGTGAGTCCTGGGGAGAGACCCAGTACTTC. The rearrangement joins TRBV10-3 to TRBJ2-5; D gene ambiguous. There are 13 residues in the CDR3. CDR1 is ENHRY, CDR2 SYGVKD, per germline. Trimming pared 0 bases from V and 4 bases from J, leaving 6 bases between.

This clone was observed a few times. V is TRBV11-3 and J is TRBJ2-1, with D perhaps matching TRBD1 or TRBD2 (5 bases each). The CDR3 runs 15 residues. The germline V gene has CDR1 SGHNT and CDR2 YENEEA. V lost 5 bases to trimming and J lost 7 bases, with 18 bases between them. Here the CDR3 reads CASSLDSARGNEQFF. For the CDR3, the DNA is TGTGCCAGCAGCCTCGACAGCGCTCGAGGGAATGAGCAGTTCTTC.

This clone was observed a few times. The rearrangement joins TRBV9 to TRBJ2-1; 8 bases match TRBD2. The V segment lost 0 bases and the J segment 2 bases; nucleotides outside the gene matches: 4. This CDR3 comprises 16 residues. Per the germline V gene, CDR1 is SGDLS and CDR2 is YYNGEE. This CDR3 is CASSVVSGGTYNEQFF. The CDR3 DNA sequence: TGTGCCAGCAGCGTAGTGTCGGGGGGGACCTACAATGAGCAGTTCTTC.

The rearrangement joins TRBV19 to TRBJ2-3; a weak D match, TRBD1 (5 bases). The V gene's germline CDR1 is LNHDA and CDR2 SQIVND (reference sequence). Trimming cost V 5 bases and J 2 bases, with 14 bases left between them. The CDR3 runs to 15 residues. The CDR3 nucleotides are TGTGCCAGTAGTCCCCTTCAGGGTTTCACAGATACGCAGTATTTT. Its protein is CASSPLQGFTDTQYF.

The genes are TRBV19 and TRBJ1-5, with D possibly being TRBD1 (6 bases). The V gene's germline CDR1 is LNHDA and CDR2 SQIVND (reference sequence). V dropped 5 bases and J dropped 1 base, with 9 bases sitting between them. The CDR3 is made up of 14 amino acids. The DNA of the CDR3 is TGTGCCAGTAGTTTTGGACAGAGCAATCAGCCCCAGCATTTT. This codes for CASSFGQSNQPQHF.

The chain recombines TRBV18 with TRBJ2-5, with 11 bases lining up with TRBD1. This CDR3 contains 16 residues. J lost 5 bases, V lost 0 bases, and 5 bases had no gene match. Germline CDR1 reads KGHSH; CDR2 reads LQKENI. The DNA for the CDR3 is TGTGCCAGCTCACCACCCCGGACAGGGGGCGCCGAGACCCAGTACTTC. Its translation is CASSPPRTGGAETQYF.